This T cell receptor beta chain was recovered during a study of T cells after yellow fever vaccination. This clonotype showed up many times. One entry per CDR3 protein, called by TCRdb with MiXCR from the 5' RACE reads. This table has roughly 170,000 distinct CDR3 sequences, approximately 6.2% appearing once. The sequenced sample was CD4+ T cells sorted from PBMCs, obtained on the day of the first yellow fever vaccination. The clonotype originates from a man between 18 and 29 years old who received the YFV17D yellow fever vaccine.

CDR3 nucleotide sequence: TGTGCCAGCAGCTTAGGCAGGGACACTGAAGCTTTCTTT. Translation gives CASSLGRDTEAFF. This sequence joins TRBV11-2 and TRBJ1-1; possible D gene TRBD1, 5 bases. Trimming removed 1 base at V and 3 bases at J, with 6 bases between. Per germline, CDR1 SGHAT and CDR2 FQNNGV. CDR3 length: 13 amino acids.